This section outlines one T cell receptor (beta chain) sequence together with its context. Its antigen is still unknown. The data are from a study of molecular identifiers for immune sequencing clone quantification. Sequencing libraries of naive CD8 cells derived from approximately 22,000 to 940,000 sorted cells with 10%, 30% or 50% RNA. Preparation methods for the bulk TCR libraries were those previously described, with listed TCR primers. Using its own MiXCR run on the PCR reads, TCRdb lists one record per CDR3 protein. The data show around 460,000 distinct CDR3 sequences, around 25% seen once. The CDR3 consists of 16 residues. V was clipped by 2 bases and J by 2 bases; unmatched bases: 6. Germline CDR1 and CDR2: MNHEY and SMNVEV (reference sequence). Whole-study results and caveats: Sharing of a barcode by identical TCR molecules could cause highly expanded clone sizes to be underestimated.

Sequenced input: naive CD8+ T cells from blood, with Jurkat cell RNA spiked in. Subset reported: FACS-sorted CD8+CD4-CCR7+CD45RA+ naive T cells. The chain carries TRBV27 and TRBJ2-3; TRBD2 matches 8 bases. The receptor was isolated from a human donor in good health. Some libraries in this study had Jurkat cell RNA spiked in. The CDR3: CASSLLRLASTDTQYF. The CDR3 DNA reads TGTGCCAGCAGTTTACTCCGACTAGCGTCCACAGATACGCAGTATTTT.